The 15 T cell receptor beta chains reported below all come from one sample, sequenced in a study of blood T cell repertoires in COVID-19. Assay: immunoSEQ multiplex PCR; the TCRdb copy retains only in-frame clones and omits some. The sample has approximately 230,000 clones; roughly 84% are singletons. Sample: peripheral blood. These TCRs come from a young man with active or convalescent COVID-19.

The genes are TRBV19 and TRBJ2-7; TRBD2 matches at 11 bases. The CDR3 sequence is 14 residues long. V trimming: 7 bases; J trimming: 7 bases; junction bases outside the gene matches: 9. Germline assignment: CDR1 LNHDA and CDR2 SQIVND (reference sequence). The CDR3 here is CASKLTSGIREQYF. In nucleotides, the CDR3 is TGTGCCAGTAAGTTGACTAGCGGGATTCGGGAGCAGTACTTC. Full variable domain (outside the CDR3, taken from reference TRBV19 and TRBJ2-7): DGGITQSPKYLFRKEGQNVTLSCEQNLNHDAMYWYRQDPGQGLRLIYYSQIVNDFQKGDIAEGYSVSREKKESFPLTVTSAQKNPTAFYLCASKLTSGIREQYFGPGTRLTVT.

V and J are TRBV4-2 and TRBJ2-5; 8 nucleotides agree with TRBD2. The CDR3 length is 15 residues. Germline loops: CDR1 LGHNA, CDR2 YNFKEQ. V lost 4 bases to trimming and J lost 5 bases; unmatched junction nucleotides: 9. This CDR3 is CASSPGRGESETQYF. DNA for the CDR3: TGTGCCAGCAGCCCCGGGAGGGGGGAATCCGAGACCCAGTACTTC.

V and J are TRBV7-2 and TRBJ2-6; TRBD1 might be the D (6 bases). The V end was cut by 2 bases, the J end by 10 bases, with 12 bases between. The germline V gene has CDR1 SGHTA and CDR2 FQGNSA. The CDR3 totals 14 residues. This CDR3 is CASSLLPDRNVLTF. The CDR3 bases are TGTGCCAGCAGCTTACTCCCGGACAGAAACGTCCTGACTTTC.

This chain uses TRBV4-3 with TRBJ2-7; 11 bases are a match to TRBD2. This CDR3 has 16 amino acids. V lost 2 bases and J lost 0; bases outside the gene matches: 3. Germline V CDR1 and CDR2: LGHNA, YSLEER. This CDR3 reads CASSQTSGGFSYEQYF. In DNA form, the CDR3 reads TGCGCCAGCAGCCAAACTAGCGGGGGCTTCTCCTACGAGCAGTACTTC.

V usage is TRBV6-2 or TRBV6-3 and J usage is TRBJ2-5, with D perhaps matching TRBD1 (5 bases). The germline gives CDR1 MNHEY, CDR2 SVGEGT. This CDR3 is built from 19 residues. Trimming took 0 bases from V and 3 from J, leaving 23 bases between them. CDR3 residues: CASSYSRWTPLQFEETQYF. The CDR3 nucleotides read TGTGCCAGCAGTTACTCGAGATGGACACCTCTACAGTTCGAAGAGACCCAGTACTTC.

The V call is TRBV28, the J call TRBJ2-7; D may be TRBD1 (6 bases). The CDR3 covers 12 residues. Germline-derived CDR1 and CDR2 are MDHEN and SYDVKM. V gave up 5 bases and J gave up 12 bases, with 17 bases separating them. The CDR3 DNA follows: TGTGCCAGCAGTGACCCACAGGGCTCGACGTACTTC. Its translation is CASSDPQGSTYF.

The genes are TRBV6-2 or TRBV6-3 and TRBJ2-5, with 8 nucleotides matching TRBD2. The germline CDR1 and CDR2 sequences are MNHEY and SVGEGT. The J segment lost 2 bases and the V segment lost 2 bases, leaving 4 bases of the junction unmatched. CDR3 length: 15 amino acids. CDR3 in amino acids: CASSYAGGPQETQYF. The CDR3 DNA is TGTGCCAGCAGTTACGCGGGGGGACCGCAAGAGACCCAGTACTTC.

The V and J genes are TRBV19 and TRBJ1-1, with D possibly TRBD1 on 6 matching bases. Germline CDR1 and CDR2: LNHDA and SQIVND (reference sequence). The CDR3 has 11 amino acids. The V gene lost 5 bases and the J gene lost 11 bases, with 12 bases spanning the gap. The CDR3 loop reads CASSDDRRAFF. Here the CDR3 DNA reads TGTGCCAGTAGTGACGACAGGCGGGCTTTCTTT.

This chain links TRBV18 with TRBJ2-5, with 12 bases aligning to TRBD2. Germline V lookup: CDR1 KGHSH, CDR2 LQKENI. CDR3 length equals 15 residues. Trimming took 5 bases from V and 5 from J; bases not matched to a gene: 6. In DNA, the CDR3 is TGTGCCAGCTCAACGACTAGCGGGGGCCCGGAGACCCAGTACTTC. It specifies CASSTTSGGPETQYF.

The CDR3 reads CASSYRLGGELFF. The CDR3 DNA reads as TGTGCCAGCAGTTACCGACTCGGCGGGGAGCTGTTTTTT. V gene TRBV6-5 combines with J gene TRBJ2-2; D is unclear. The germline V gene has CDR1 MNHEY and CDR2 SVGAGI. V lost 2 bases and J lost 7, with 8 bases in between. The CDR3 has 13 residues.

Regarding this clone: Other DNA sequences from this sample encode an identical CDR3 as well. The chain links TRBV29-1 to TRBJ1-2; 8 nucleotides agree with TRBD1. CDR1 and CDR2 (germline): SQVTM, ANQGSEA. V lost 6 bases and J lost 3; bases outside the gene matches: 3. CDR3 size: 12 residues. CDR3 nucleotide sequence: TGCAGCGTACAGGGGGGCGACTATGGCTACACCTTC. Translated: CSVQGGDYGYTF.

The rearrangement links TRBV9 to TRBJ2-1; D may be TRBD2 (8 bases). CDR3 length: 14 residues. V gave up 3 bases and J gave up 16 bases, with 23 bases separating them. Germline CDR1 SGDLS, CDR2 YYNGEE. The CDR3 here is CASSAPGGGLSLFF. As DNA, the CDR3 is TGTGCCAGCAGCGCCCCGGGAGGGGGCCTTTCCCTATTCTTC.

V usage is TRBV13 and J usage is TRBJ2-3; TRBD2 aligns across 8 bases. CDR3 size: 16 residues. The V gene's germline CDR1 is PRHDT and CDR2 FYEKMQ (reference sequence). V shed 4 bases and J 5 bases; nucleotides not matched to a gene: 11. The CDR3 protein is CASSSLQRGIGDTQYF. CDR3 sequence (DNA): TGTGCCAGCAGCTCCCTCCAGCGGGGGATTGGAGATACGCAGTATTTT.

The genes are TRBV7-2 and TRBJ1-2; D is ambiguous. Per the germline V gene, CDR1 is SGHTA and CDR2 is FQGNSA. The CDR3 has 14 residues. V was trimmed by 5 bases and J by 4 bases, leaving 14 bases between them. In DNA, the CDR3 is TGTGCCAGCAGCCCACCCCGGGTCACCTATGGCTACACCTTC. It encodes CASSPPRVTYGYTF.

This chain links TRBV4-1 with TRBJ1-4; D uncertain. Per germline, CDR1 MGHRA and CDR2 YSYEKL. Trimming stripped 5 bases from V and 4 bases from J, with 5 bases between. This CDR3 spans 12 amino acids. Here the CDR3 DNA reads TGCGCCAGCAGCGGGCATAATGAAAAACTGTTTTTT. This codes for CASSGHNEKLFF.